These 9 T cell receptor beta chains were sequenced from one sample in a study of CD8+CD57+ T cells in acquired aplastic anemia. CDR3 and TCR beta VDJ profiling relied on a genomic DNA template. Each CDR3 protein gets one entry after TCRdb re-called the reads with MiXCR. The sample records roughly 200,000 distinct CDR3 sequences, roughly 65% being singletons. CD8+CD57+ cell expansion had been shown by flow cytometry in patients chosen for sequencing. The sample taken for sequencing was sorted CD4+, CD8+, or CD8+CD57+ T cells (not recorded which) from PBMCs. These receptors were taken from a human donor with aplastic anemia.

V and J are TRBV7-9 and TRBJ2-3; 11 bases align to TRBD2. Per the germline V gene, CDR1 is SEHNR and CDR2 is FQNEAQ (reference sequence). The CDR3 consists of 18 residues. Trimming removed 4 bases from V and 3 bases from J; junction bases left unmatched: 12. In DNA, the CDR3 is TGTGCCAGCAGCTCGGGGCCCTCTAGCGGGGGGAGGACAGATACGCAGTATTTT. Amino acid sequence: CASSSGPSSGGRTDTQYF. The full variable domain, completed using reference TRBV7-9 and TRBJ2-3, is DTGVSQNPRHKITKRGQNVTFRCDPISEHNRLYWYRQTLGQGPEFLTYFQNEAQLEKSRLLSDRFSAERPKGSFSTLEIQRTEQGDSAMYLCASSSGPSSGGRTDTQYFGPGTRLTVL.

This clonotype has a count of ten or more. The rearrangement uses TRBV2 and TRBJ2-7; TRBD1 matches at 7 bases. V shed 5 bases and J 2 bases; nucleotides not matched to a gene: 18. The germline V gene has CDR1 SNHLY and CDR2 FYNNEI. The CDR3 is 18 amino acids. CDR3 in DNA: TGTGCCAGCAGTTACTCGGCCCTTACAGGGGCGCGGGCCTACGAGCAGTACTTC. Its protein is CASSYSALTGARAYEQYF.

J is TRBJ1-5 and V is TRBV24-1, with TRBD1 matching 7 bases. The J segment lost 3 bases and the V segment lost 4 bases, leaving 5 bases of the junction unmatched. The CDR3 length is 15 residues. Germline values: CDR1 KGHDR, CDR2 SFDVKD. DNA for the CDR3: TGTGCCACCAGTGAAGGGACAGTGCTCAATCAGCCCCAGCATTTT. It is translated as CATSEGTVLNQPQHF.

The genes are TRBV20-1 and TRBJ1-1; D is possibly TRBD1 (5 bases). Between the trimmed V and J ends, which lost 0 bases and 6 bases, there was a span of 14 bases. The CDR3 contains 14 residues. In germline, CDR1 is DFQATT, CDR2 SNEGSKA (reference sequence). The CDR3 bases are TGCAGTGCTAGAGATATGGTTGGGGGGGCTGAAGCTTTCTTT. This encodes CSARDMVGGAEAFF.

The CDR3 is CSAIQESSYNSPLHF. For the CDR3, the DNA is TGCAGTGCTATTCAGGAGAGCTCCTATAATTCACCCCTCCACTTT. This chain uses TRBV20-1 with TRBJ1-6, with no clear D. Germline-derived CDR1 and CDR2 are DFQATT and SNEGSKA (reference sequence). The length of the CDR3 is 15 residues. V shed 4 bases and J shed 0 bases, with 10 bases lying between them.

The V gene is TRBV2, the J gene TRBJ1-6; D remains unclear. This CDR3 comprises 13 residues. V lost 7 bases and J 3 bases, leaving 7 bases between the germline ends. The germline V gene encodes CDR1 SNHLY and CDR2 FYNNEI. In nucleotides, the CDR3 is TGTGCCAGCAAGGAGAGCTATAATTCACCCCTCCACTTT. Amino acids: CASKESYNSPLHF.

The DNA for the CDR3 is TGTGCCAGCAGCTTCGAAGCGGAATCGGGAGAGCAGTACTTC. It codes for CASSFEAESGEQYF. The chain carries TRBV7-9 and TRBJ2-7, with D possibly matching TRBD2 (5 bases). CDR3 length equals 14 residues. Germline V gene data show CDR1 as SEHNR and CDR2 as FQNEAQ (reference sequence). V was trimmed by 3 bases and J by 7 bases, leaving 16 bases between them. The full variable domain, with the rest looked up from reference TRBV7-9 and TRBJ2-7, is DTGVSQNPRHKITKRGQNVTFRCDPISEHNRLYWYRQTLGQGPEFLTYFQNEAQLEKSRLLSDRFSAERPKGSFSTLEIQRTEQGDSAMYLCASSFEAESGEQYFGPGTRLTVT.

This clonotype was found a few times. The chain joins TRBV9 to TRBJ2-3, with D perhaps assigned TRBD1 or TRBD2 (5 bases each). The length of the CDR3 is 15 residues. Trimming shortened V by 0 bases and J by 4 bases, and 12 bases separated the two germline ends. CDR1 SGDLS and CDR2 YYNGEE come from the germline V gene. The CDR3 bases are TGTGCCAGCAGCGTAGGAGGGGCGCAGGCAGATACGCAGTATTTT. It translates to CASSVGGAQADTQYF.

CDR3 coding DNA: TGCAGCTCCTCACTAGCGGGAGGGCCCTACAATGAGCAGTTCTTC. Amino acids: CSSSLAGGPYNEQFF. The chain links TRBV29-1 to TRBJ2-1; 13 bases match TRBD2. V lost 8 bases and J lost 2; bases outside the gene matches: 6. The CDR3 sequence is 15 residues long. The germline V gene encodes CDR1 SQVTM and CDR2 ANQGSEA.